This TCR beta chain is from a study of T cell responses to AZD1222 COVID-19 vaccine (dated by TCRdb to about 2021). About the full investigation: AZD1222 recipients with second doses at about 4 weeks or about 12 weeks were pooled, because spike-specific TCR depth and breadth did not differ between schedules. Trial participants were enrolled by age into 18-55, 56-69 and 70-plus year subgroups, with around 150, 28 and 57 TCR-sequenced participants respectively. TCR sequencing covered over 230 trial participants: 200 to 220 given two doses of AZD1222 and about 26 given two doses of MenACWY control vaccine. Study-wide findings and limitations: In the small 56-69-year group, the increase in depth fell short of significance, most likely because of low power. The whole spike protein was spanned by vaccine-associated CD4 TCRs, and dominant responses were seen in regions 160-218 and 743-854. Because no samples from the day 14 peak response were available, repertoires could be characterized only after the peak T cell response. Conclusions about previously exposed vaccinees are limited because only five to seven AZD1222 recipients were SARS-CoV-2 seropositive at baseline. After two AZD1222 doses, both the breadth and the depth of spike-specific TCRs were significantly higher than at day 0 and than in MenACWY recipients. Reportedly, almost half of the unique spike-specific TCRs recognized epitopes lying outside the regions that are mutated in the B.1.351 and B.1.1.7 variants. Most participants were white British and females outnumbered males, and the authors suggested that clonal diversity may have been underestimated.

As concerns this clone: No antigen is known for it. No clone much larger than this one lies a single base away; base qualities are absent.

CDR1 GTSNPN and CDR2 SVGIG were looked up in the germline V gene (reference sequence). The CDR3 covers 14 residues, taking in both the cysteine and the phenylalanine. CDR3 DNA only is kept here, 42 bases in frame from base 1. Relative to germline, V is 0 bases shorter and J is 6 bases shorter, with 12 bases between their ends. The CDR3 regions of human TCRbeta chains were analyzed by immunosequencing. Per the source publication's procedure: Repertoire TCRs were matched against a reference library of SARS-CoV-2-specific TCRs generated with the MIRA antigen-specificity platform. Breadth was defined as the fraction of unique TCRs that were SARS-CoV-2-associated. Depth was defined as the fraction of total T cells that were SARS-CoV-2-associated. Each spike-specific TCR was assigned to its reactive spike region and to a CD4 or CD8 class using the MIRA data. Log10-transformed breadth and depth values were compared by one-way ANOVA with Sidak's multiple comparisons tests. The table comes from immuneACCESS by way of TCRdb, which keeps in-frame sequences with V and J called. Part of the clones is missing from these tables; in studies checked, under half for an unresolved V gene and the rest for unknown reasons. Clone size and V and J calls were adopted from that table, with D and trimming inferred from the DNA. Present in this sample are about 120,000 clones, around 87% of which were seen just once. The ten biggest clones cover over 9.5% of the sample.

Explained via the paper, the time point label denotes: baseline before first vaccination. Vaccinee samples came from UK trials COV001 and COV002, including a single-blind randomized controlled phase 2/3 trial of AZD1222 (ChAdOx1 nCoV-19) in healthy adults. For TCRbeta chain sequencing, PBMC samples were collected from trial participants at day 0 and at day 28 after the second dose. The receptor comes from an adult in good health. This chain joins TRBV30 to TRBJ1-5; a weak D assignment points to TRBD1 (5 bases agree). Specimen: peripheral blood, collected on day 0 of AZD1222 vaccination. The nucleotide sequence reads TGTGCCTGGAGTGTCCGGGGGAGAAGTCAGCCCCAGCATTTT. Translated, this gives CAWSVRGRSQPQHF.